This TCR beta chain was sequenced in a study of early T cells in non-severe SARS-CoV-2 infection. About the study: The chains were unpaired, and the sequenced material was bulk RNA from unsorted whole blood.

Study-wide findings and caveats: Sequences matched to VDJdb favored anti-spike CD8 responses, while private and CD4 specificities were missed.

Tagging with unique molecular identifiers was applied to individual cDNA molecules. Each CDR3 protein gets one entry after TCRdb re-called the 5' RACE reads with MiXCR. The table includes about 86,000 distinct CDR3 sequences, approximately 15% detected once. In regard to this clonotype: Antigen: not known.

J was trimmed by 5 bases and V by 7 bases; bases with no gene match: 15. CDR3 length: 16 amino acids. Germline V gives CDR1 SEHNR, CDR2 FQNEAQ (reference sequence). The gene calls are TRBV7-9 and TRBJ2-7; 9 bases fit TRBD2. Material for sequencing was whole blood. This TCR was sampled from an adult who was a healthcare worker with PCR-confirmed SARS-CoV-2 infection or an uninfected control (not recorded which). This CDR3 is CASKRWREGRRDEQYF. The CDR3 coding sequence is TGTGCCAGCAAGAGGTGGCGGGAGGGAAGGCGGGACGAGCAGTACTTC.